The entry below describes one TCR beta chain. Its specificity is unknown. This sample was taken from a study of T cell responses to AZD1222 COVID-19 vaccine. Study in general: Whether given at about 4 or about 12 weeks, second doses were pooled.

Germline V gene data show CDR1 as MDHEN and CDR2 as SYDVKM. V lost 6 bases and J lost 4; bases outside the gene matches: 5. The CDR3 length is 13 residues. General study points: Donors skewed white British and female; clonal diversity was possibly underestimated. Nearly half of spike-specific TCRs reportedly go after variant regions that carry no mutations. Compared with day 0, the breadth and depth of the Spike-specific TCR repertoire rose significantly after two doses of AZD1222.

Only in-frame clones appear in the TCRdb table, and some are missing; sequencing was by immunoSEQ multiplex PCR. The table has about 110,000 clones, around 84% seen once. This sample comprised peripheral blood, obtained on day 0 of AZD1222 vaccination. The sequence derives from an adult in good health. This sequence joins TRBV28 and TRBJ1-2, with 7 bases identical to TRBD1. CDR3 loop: CASSKGDSYGYTF. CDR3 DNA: TGTGCCAGCAGCAAAGGGGACAGCTATGGCTACACCTTC.